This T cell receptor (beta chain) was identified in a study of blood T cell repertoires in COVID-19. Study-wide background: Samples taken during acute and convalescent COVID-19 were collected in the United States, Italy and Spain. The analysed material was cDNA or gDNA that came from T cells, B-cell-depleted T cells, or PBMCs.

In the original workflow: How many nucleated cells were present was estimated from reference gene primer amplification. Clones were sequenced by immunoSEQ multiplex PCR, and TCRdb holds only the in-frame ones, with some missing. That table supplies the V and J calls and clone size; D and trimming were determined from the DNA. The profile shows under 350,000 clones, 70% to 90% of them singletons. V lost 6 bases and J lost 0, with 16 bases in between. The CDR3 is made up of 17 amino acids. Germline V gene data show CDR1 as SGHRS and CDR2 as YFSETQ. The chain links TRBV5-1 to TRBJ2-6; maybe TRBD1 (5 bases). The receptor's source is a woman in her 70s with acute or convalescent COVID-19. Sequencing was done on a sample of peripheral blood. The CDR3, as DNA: TGCGCCAGCACCATTACGGACACTCACTCTGGGGCCAACGTCCTGACTTTC. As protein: CASTITDTHSGANVLTF.